This TCR beta chain was found in a study of cytomegalovirus exposure and HLA in healthy donors. Notes on this clone: Its specificity is unknown.

General study results and limits: In a later analysis, a genetic analysis reported fewer productive-TCR N-insertions in an Asian-associated ancestry cluster than the cohort average.

The germline V gene has CDR1 ENHRY and CDR2 SYGVKD. There are 13 residues in the CDR3. The ends lost 7 bases at V and 7 bases at J; junction bases unmatched: 10. The PCR employed 60 Vbeta primers together with 13 Jbeta primers. The protocol was immunoSEQ multiplex PCR, while the TCRdb copy is restricted to in-frame clones and leaves out a portion. The table lists roughly 100,000 clones, around 60% of them singletons, with less than 3.5% in the top ten. The material sequenced was PBMCs. The rearrangement uses TRBV10-3 and TRBJ2-7, with TRBD2 matching over 7 bases. The source is a woman aged 45-65 years in good health and CMV-seronegative. The CDR3 protein is CAINEGAGDEQYF. The CDR3 DNA reads TGTGCCATCAATGAAGGGGCGGGGGATGAGCAGTACTTC.